This TCR beta chain was identified during a study of blood T cell repertoires in COVID-19. At the level of the study: Donors in the United States, Italy and Spain gave samples during acute or convalescent COVID-19.

Only a few counts were recorded for this clone. Source study methods: Using reference gene primer amplification, nucleated cell counts were estimated. Data came from immunoSEQ multiplex PCR; TCRdb stores just in-frame clones and leaves some out. V and J calls and clone size are given by that table; D and trimming were obtained from the DNA. The data hold approximately 150,000 clones, with roughly 84% observed a single time. CDR3 length equals 12 residues. The germline V gene has CDR1 MNHNY and CDR2 SVGAGI (reference sequence). Trimming cost V 7 bases and J 9 bases, with 13 bases left between them. Sequenced input: peripheral blood. This sequence was found in a human donor with acute or convalescent COVID-19. The donor label of this sample is uncertain. This sequence joins TRBV6-6 and TRBJ1-5, with a possible D match to TRBD1 (5 bases). CDR3 sequence (DNA): TGTGCCAGCAAAGATCCGGGGGGGCCCCAGCATTTT. Translated: CASKDPGGPQHF.